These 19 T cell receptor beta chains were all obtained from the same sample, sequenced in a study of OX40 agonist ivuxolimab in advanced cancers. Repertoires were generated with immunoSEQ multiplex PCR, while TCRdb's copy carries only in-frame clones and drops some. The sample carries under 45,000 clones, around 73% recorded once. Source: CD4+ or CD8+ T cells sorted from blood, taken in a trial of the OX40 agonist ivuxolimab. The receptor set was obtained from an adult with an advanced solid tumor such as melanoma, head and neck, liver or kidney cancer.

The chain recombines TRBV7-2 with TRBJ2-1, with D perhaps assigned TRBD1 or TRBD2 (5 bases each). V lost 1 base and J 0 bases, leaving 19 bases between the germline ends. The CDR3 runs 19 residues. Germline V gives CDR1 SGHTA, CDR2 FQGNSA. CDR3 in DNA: TGTGCCAGCAGCTTAGACGGGACCCTCACGGTGGGCTCCTACAATGAGCAGTTCTTC. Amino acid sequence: CASSLDGTLTVGSYNEQFF.

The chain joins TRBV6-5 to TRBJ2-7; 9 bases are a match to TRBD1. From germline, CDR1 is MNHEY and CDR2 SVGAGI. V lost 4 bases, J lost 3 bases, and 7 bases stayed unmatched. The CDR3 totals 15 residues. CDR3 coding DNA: TGTGCCAGCAGTTGGGACGGGACAGGGAACTACGAGCAGTACTTC. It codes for CASSWDGTGNYEQYF.

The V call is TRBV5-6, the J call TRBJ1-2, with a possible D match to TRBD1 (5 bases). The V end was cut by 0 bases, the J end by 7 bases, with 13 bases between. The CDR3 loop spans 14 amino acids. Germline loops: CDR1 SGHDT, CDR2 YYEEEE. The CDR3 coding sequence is TGTGCCAGCAGCTTGGCACAGGCCCCCGTTGGCTACACCTTC. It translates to CASSLAQAPVGYTF.

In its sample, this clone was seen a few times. The CDR3 sequence: CAISEPEVTGNQETQYF. As DNA, the CDR3 is TGTGCCATCAGTGAGCCGGAGGTAACAGGAAACCAAGAGACCCAGTACTTC. This rearrangement joins TRBV10-3 to TRBJ2-5; the D call may be TRBD1 or TRBD2 (5 bases each). Germline lookup yields CDR1 ENHRY and CDR2 SYGVKD. The CDR3 has 17 residues. The ends were cut back, 2 bases at V and 0 bases at J, with 16 bases in the middle.

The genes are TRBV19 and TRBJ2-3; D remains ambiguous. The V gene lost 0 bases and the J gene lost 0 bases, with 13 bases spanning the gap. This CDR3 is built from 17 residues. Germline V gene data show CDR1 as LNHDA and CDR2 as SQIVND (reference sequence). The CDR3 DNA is TGTGCCAGTAGTATAGACGTCCCTAGGGCGAGCACAGATACGCAGTATTTT. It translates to CASSIDVPRASTDTQYF.

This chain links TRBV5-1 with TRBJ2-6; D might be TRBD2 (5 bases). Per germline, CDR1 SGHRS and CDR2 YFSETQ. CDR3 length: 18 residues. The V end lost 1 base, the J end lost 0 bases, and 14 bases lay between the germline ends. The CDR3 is CASSLTRVGSSGANVLTF. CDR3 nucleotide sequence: TGCGCCAGCAGCTTGACGAGGGTAGGGAGCTCTGGGGCCAACGTCCTGACTTTC.

CDR3: CASSLGQSGETQYF. DNA for the CDR3: TGTGCCAGCAGCCTCGGACAATCCGGGGAGACCCAGTACTTC. This chain joins TRBV7-9 and TRBJ2-5; D is perhaps TRBD1 (5 bases). The CDR3 sequence is 14 residues long. CDR1 SEHNR and CDR2 FQNEAQ come from the germline V gene (reference sequence). Trimming pared 5 bases from V and 5 bases from J, leaving 15 bases between.

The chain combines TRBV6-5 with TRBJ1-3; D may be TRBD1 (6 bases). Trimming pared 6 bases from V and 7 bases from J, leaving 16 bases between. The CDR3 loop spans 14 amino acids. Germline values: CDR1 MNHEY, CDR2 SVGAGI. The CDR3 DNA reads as TGTGCCAGCAGCCCCACAGGGAAGGGTAACACCATATATTTT. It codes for CASSPTGKGNTIYF.

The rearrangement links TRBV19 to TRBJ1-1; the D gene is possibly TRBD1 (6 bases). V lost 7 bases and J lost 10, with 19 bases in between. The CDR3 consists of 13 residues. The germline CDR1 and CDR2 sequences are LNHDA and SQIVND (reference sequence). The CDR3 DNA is TGTGCCAGTACGGACAGAGGGCCTGGTGGAGCTTTCTTT. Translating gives CASTDRGPGGAFF.

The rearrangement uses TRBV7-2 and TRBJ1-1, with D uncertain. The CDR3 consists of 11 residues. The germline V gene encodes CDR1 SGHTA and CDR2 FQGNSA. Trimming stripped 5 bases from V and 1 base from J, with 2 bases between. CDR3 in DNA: TGTGCCAGCAGCACGAACACTGAAGCTTTCTTT. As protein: CASSTNTEAFF.

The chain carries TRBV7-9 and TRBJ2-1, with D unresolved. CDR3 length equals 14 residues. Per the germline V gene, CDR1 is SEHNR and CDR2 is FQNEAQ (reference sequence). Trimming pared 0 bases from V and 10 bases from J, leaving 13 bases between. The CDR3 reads CASSLAAMGGEQFF. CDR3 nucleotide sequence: TGTGCCAGCAGCTTAGCGGCAATGGGTGGCGAGCAGTTCTTC.

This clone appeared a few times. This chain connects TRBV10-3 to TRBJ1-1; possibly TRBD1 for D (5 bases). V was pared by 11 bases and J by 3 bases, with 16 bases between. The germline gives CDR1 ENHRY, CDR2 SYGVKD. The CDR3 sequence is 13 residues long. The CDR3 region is CALRRGLDTEAFF. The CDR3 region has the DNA TGTGCCTTACGCCGGGGCTTGGACACTGAAGCTTTCTTT.

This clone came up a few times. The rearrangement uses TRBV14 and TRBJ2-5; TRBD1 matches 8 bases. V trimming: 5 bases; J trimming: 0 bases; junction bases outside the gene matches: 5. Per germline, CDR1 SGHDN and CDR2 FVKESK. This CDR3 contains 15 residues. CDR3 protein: CASSSGGLYQETQYF. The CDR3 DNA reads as TGTGCCAGCAGCTCAGGGGGCCTCTACCAAGAGACCCAGTACTTC.

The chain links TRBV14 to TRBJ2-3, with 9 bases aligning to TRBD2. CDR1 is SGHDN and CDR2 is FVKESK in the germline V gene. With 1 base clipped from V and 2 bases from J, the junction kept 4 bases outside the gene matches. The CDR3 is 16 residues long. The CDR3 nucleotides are TGTGCCAGCAGCCAAGGAAGCGGGGGGAACACAGATACGCAGTATTTT. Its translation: CASSQGSGGNTDTQYF.

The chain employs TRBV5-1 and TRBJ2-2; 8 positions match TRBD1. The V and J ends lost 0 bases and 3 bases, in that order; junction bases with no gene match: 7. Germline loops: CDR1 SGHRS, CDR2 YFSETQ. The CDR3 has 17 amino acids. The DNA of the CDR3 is TGCGCCAGCAGCTTGGGGGGACAGGCGCAGGACACCGGGGAGCTGTTTTTT. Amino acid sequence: CASSLGGQAQDTGELFF.

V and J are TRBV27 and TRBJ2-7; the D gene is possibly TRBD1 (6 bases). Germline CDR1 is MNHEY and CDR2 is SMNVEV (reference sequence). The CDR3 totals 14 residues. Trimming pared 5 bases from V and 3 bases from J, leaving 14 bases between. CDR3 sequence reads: CASSPTGLVYEQYF. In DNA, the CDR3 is TGTGCCAGCAGTCCTACAGGGCTCGTCTACGAGCAGTACTTC.

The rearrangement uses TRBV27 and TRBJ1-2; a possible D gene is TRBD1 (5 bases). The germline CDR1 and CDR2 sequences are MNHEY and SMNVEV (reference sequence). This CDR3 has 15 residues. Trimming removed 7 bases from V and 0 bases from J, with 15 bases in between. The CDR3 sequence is CASKEQARANYGYTF. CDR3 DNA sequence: TGTGCCAGCAAGGAGCAGGCCAGGGCTAACTATGGCTACACCTTC.

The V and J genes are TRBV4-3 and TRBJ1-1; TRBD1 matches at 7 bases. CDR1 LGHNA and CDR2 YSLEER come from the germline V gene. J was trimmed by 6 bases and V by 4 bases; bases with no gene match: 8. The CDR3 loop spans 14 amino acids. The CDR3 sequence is CASSPRQGSSEAFF. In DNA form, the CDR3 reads TGCGCCAGCAGCCCCCGACAGGGTAGTTCTGAAGCTTTCTTT.

In DNA form, the CDR3 reads TGCGCCAGCAGCCAGGGGACTAGCGGGAGTCACACCGGGGAGCTGTTTTTT. Its translation is CASSQGTSGSHTGELFF. The V call is TRBV5-1, the J call TRBJ2-2; 14 bases are a match to TRBD2. The trim removed 4 bases at V and 3 bases at J, leaving 5 bases unmatched. CDR1 and CDR2 (germline): SGHRS, YFSETQ. This CDR3 contains 17 residues.